This TCR beta chain appears in the sequencing data of a study of somatic mutations in cytotoxic T cells in rheumatoid arthritis. On the study more broadly: A subset of V beta antibody-stained T-cell populations was isolated by flow sorting, reaching nearly 100% purity, and this subset included V beta1+ cells that went on to TCRB sequencing. Notes on the study in general: Reported slight underrepresentation of TRBV07 in rheumatoid arthritis patients was not subjected to multiple-comparison adjustment. CD8+ T-cell clonality showed no significant difference between rheumatoid arthritis patients and age-matched healthy controls.

Germline V gene lookup returns CDR1 MDHEN and CDR2 SYDVKM. The CDR3 runs to 15 residues. The V segment lost 7 bases and the J segment 3 bases; nucleotides outside the gene matches: 11. As processed by the authors: After comparison against published virus-specific TCRB sequences, only a few of the patient CD8+ clones larger than 1% turned out to match them. Method: immunoSEQ multiplex PCR; TCRdb's copy keeps in-frame clones and lacks some. V and J calls and clone size come straight from that table; D and trimming were deduced from the DNA. The sample includes nearly 11,000 clones, approximately 84% seen only once; the top ten take under 9.5%. Turning to this clone: Its specificity is not known.

The chain carries TRBV28 and TRBJ1-1; 7 bases match TRBD1. The sequence derives from a woman in her sixties or seventies with rheumatoid arthritis. Sequenced sample: CD8+ T cells sorted from blood. The DNA of the CDR3 is TGTGCCAGCACCCCAGGGGGGCGAGAAGACACTGAAGCTTTCTTT. Its protein product is CASTPGGREDTEAFF.